Shown below are 14 T cell receptor beta chains from a single sample sequenced in a study of T cell responses to AZD1222 COVID-19 vaccine. Sequencing was performed with immunoSEQ multiplex PCR; in TCRdb, only in-frame clones are kept and a portion is missing. The table shows about 120,000 clones, with about 90% occurring only once. The sample here was peripheral blood, taken on day 0 of AZD1222 vaccination. The source is an adult in good health.

The V call is TRBV19, the J call TRBJ1-3; D gene uncertain. The CDR3 extends over 13 amino acids. Germline-derived CDR1 and CDR2 are LNHDA and SQIVND (reference sequence). Trimming left V 7 bases short and J 4 bases short, with 11 bases between. CDR3 nucleotide sequence: TGTGCCAGTACCGTCCATGGCGGAAACACCATATATTTT. This encodes CASTVHGGNTIYF.

J is TRBJ1-2 and V is TRBV28; 9 nucleotides agree with TRBD1. The germline gives CDR1 MDHEN, CDR2 SYDVKM. This CDR3 has 15 residues. V lost 2 bases and J lost 4; bases outside the gene matches: 5. Here the CDR3 reads CASSLPGQGLYGYTF. The DNA of the CDR3 is TGTGCCAGCAGTTTACCGGGACAGGGACTCTATGGCTACACCTTC.

The chain combines TRBV5-4 with TRBJ1-6; 8 bases agree with TRBD1. V lost 4 bases and J lost 9; bases outside the gene matches: 9. Per the germline V gene, CDR1 is SGHNT and CDR2 is YYREEE (reference sequence). CDR3 length equals 15 residues. CDR3 in DNA: TGTGCCAGCAGCATGAGGACAGGGTGGGGTTCACCCCTCCACTTT. It codes for CASSMRTGWGSPLHF.

This sequence joins TRBV6-2 or TRBV6-3 and TRBJ1-5; weak D call: TRBD1 (6 bases). From germline, CDR1 is MNHEY and CDR2 SVGEGT. V lost 6 bases to trimming and J lost 1 base, with 13 bases between them. CDR3 length: 15 amino acids. The CDR3 bases are TGTGCCAGCAGCACGACAGGTCACAGCAATCAGCCCCAGCATTTT. Residues: CASSTTGHSNQPQHF.

V and J are TRBV7-2 and TRBJ1-3; no reliable D call. V was clipped by 1 base and J by 4 bases, with 8 bases between them. The CDR3 runs 14 residues. CDR1 and CDR2 (germline): SGHTA, FQGNSA. CDR3 region: CASSLGQPGNTIYF. The CDR3 bases are TGTGCCAGCAGCTTAGGGCAGCCGGGAAACACCATATATTTT.

The CDR3 DNA reads as TGTGCCAGCAGTCGAGAGGACAGGGGCCATGAGCAGTTCTTC. It yields the protein CASSREDRGHEQFF. The chain is built from TRBV6-2 or TRBV6-3 and TRBJ2-1, with 9 bases matching TRBD1. Germline CDR1 reads MNHEY; CDR2 reads SVGEGT. The CDR3 runs 14 residues. V gave up 5 bases and J gave up 8 bases; unmatched junction bases: 7.

This rearrangement joins TRBV7-9 to TRBJ1-2, with 11 bases lining up with TRBD1. V dropped 6 bases and J dropped 1; count of bases not matched to a gene: 7. Germline V gene data show CDR1 as SEHNR and CDR2 as FQNEAQ (reference sequence). CDR3 length: 16 amino acids. The chain's CDR3 is CASSSGTGGFNYGYTF. For the CDR3, the DNA is TGTGCCAGCAGTTCCGGGACAGGGGGTTTTAACTATGGCTACACCTTC. Filled out from reference TRBV7-9 and TRBJ1-2, the complete variable domain reads DTGVSQNPRHKITKRGQNVTFRCDPISEHNRLYWYRQTLGQGPEFLTYFQNEAQLEKSRLLSDRFSAERPKGSFSTLEIQRTEQGDSAMYLCASSSGTGGFNYGYTFGSGTRLTVV.

The V and J genes are TRBV2 and TRBJ1-5; 7 bases fit TRBD1. The J segment lost 6 bases and the V segment lost 4 bases, leaving 3 bases of the junction unmatched. The V gene's germline CDR1 is SNHLY and CDR2 FYNNEI. The CDR3 sequence is 13 residues long. The CDR3 is CASSGQGIQPQHF. Written as DNA, the CDR3 is TGTGCCAGCAGTGGACAGGGAATTCAGCCCCAGCATTTT.

This clone has only a few counts. This chain links TRBV6-2 or TRBV6-3 with TRBJ1-1; no firm D call. The V gene's germline CDR1 is MNHEY and CDR2 SVGEGT. Trimming removed 5 bases from V and 4 bases from J, with 11 bases in between. This CDR3 contains 13 residues. The CDR3 region has the DNA TGTGCCAGCAGTCTTACAGCTTTCACTGAAGCTTTCTTT. Translating gives CASSLTAFTEAFF.

This chain connects TRBV11-1 to TRBJ2-7; D is possibly TRBD1 (6 bases). Germline assignment: CDR1 SGHAT and CDR2 FQDESV (reference sequence). This CDR3 comprises 13 residues. V gave up 6 bases and J gave up 2 bases, with 11 bases separating them. CDR3 in amino acids: CASRWDITYEQYF. CDR3 in DNA: TGTGCCAGCAGATGGGACATAACCTACGAGCAGTACTTC.

The chain combines TRBV2 with TRBJ1-2; 10 bases map to TRBD1. The length of the CDR3 is 17 residues. The J segment lost 5 bases and the V segment lost 2 bases, leaving 11 bases of the junction unmatched. Germline V CDR1 and CDR2: SNHLY, FYNNEI. CDR3: CASSESSRTGGKYGYTF. The CDR3 nucleotides are TGTGCCAGCAGTGAATCGTCAAGGACAGGGGGAAAGTATGGCTACACCTTC.

The chain couples TRBV27 to TRBJ2-1, with TRBD1 matching over 8 bases. This CDR3 has 15 residues. In germline, CDR1 is MNHEY, CDR2 SMNVEV (reference sequence). Trimming cost V 8 bases and J 2 bases; bases outside gene matches: 8. The DNA of the CDR3 is TGTGCCAGCCAGACCGGGACAGGAGCCTACAATGAGCAGTTCTTC. Encoded protein: CASQTGTGAYNEQFF.

The rearrangement links TRBV7-9 to TRBJ1-2; 8 nucleotides agree with TRBD1. The CDR3 has 17 residues. J was trimmed by 1 base and V by 4 bases; bases with no gene match: 11. Looked up from germline, CDR1 is SEHNR and CDR2 is FQNEAQ (reference sequence). The CDR3 here is CASSSPVLDRGNYGYTF. DNA of the CDR3: TGTGCCAGCAGCTCGCCCGTACTCGACAGGGGTAACTATGGCTACACCTTC.

This clone was seen a single time. The chain has TRBV6-1 and TRBJ2-2, with TRBD2 matching over 13 bases. The CDR3 has 18 residues. The trim removed 4 bases at V and 5 bases at J, leaving 10 bases unmatched. The germline gives CDR1 MNHNS, CDR2 SASEGT. CDR3: CASSALAGLAGVTGELFF. In DNA, the CDR3 is TGTGCCAGCAGTGCCCTCGCTGGACTAGCGGGGGTAACCGGGGAGCTGTTTTTT.